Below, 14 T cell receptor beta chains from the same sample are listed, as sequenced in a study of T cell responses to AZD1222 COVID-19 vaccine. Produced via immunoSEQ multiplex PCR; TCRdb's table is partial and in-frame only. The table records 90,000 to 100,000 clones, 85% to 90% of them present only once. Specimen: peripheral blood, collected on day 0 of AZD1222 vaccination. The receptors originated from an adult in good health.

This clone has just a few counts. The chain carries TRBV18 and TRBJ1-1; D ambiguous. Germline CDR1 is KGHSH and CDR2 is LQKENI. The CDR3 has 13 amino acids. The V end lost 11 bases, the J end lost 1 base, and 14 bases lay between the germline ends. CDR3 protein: CAGMTSTNTEAFF. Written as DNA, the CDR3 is TGTGCCGGAATGACTTCCACGAACACTGAAGCTTTCTTT.

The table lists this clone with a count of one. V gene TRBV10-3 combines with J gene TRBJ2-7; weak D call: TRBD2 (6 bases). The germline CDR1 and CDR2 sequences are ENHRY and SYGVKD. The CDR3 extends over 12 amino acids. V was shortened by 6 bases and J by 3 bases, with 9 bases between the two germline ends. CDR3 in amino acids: CAIRDSGYEQYF. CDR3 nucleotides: TGTGCCATCAGGGATAGCGGCTACGAGCAGTACTTC.

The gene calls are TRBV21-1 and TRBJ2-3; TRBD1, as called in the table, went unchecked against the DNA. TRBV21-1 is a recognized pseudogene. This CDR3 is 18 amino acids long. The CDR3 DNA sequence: TGTGCCAGCAGCAAAGTTCCGGACAGGGTGTTTGACACAGATACGCAGTATTTT. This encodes CASSKVPDRVFDTDTQYF.

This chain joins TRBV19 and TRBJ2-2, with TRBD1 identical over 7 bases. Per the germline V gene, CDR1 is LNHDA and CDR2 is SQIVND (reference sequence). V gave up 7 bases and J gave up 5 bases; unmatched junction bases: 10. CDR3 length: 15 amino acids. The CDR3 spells CASTVGQVGTGELFF. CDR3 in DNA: TGTGCCAGTACCGTCGGACAGGTCGGTACCGGGGAGCTGTTTTTT. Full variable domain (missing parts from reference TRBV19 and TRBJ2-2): DGGITQSPKYLFRKEGQNVTLSCEQNLNHDAMYWYRQDPGQGLRLIYYSQIVNDFQKGDIAEGYSVSREKKESFPLTVTSAQKNPTAFYLCASTVGQVGTGELFFGEGSRLTVL.

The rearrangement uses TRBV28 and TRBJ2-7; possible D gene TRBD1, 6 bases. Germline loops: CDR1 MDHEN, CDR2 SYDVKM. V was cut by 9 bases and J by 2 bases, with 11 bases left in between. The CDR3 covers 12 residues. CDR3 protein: CASLQGPYEQYF. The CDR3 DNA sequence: TGTGCCAGTTTACAGGGACCCTACGAGCAGTACTTC.

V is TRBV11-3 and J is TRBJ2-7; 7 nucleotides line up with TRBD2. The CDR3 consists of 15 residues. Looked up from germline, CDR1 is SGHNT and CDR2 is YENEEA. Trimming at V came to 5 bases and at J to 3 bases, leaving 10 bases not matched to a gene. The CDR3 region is CASSPTSDLGYEQYF. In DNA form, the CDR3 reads TGTGCCAGCAGCCCTACTAGCGATCTGGGCTACGAGCAGTACTTC.

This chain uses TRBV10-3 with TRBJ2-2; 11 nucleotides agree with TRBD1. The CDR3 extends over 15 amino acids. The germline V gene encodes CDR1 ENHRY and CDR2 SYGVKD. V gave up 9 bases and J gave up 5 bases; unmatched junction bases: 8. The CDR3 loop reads CAMRGQGVETGELFF. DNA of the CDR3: TGTGCCATGCGGGGACAGGGGGTTGAAACCGGGGAGCTGTTTTTT.

Here the CDR3 DNA reads TGTGCCAGCAGCTTGCAAGGGGGGCTTAACACTGAAGCTTTCTTT. Its protein is CASSLQGGLNTEAFF. The chain combines TRBV5-6 with TRBJ1-1, with a possible D match to TRBD1 (6 bases). Deletions cut 1 base from V and 2 bases from J, with 12 bases between. The CDR3 totals 15 residues. In germline, CDR1 is SGHDT, CDR2 YYEEEE.

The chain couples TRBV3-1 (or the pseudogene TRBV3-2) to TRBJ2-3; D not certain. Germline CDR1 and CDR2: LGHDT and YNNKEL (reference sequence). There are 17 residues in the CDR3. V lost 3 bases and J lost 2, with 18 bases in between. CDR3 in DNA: TGTGCCAGCAGCCATGGAAAAGTCCAACTTTCCACAGATACGCAGTATTTT. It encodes CASSHGKVQLSTDTQYF.

CDR3 bases: TGCAGCGTTGGCCGACCCACTCAAGGCAATGAGCAGTTCTTC. Amino acids: CSVGRPTQGNEQFF. The chain links TRBV29-1 to TRBJ2-1; D call uncertain. Trimming removed 4 bases from V and 6 bases from J, with 16 bases in between. CDR1 is SQVTM, CDR2 ANQGSEA, per germline. The CDR3 contains 14 residues.

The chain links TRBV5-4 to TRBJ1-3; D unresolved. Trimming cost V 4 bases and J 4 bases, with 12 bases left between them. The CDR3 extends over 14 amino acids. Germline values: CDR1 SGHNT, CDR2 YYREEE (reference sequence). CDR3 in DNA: TGTGCCAGCAGCGGGATGGGGTTCGGAAACACCATATATTTT. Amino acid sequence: CASSGMGFGNTIYF.

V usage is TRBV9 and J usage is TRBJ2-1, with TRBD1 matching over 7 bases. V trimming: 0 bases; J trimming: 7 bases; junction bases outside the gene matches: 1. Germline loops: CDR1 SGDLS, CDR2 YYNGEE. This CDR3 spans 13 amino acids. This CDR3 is CASSVGQGNEQFF. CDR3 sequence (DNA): TGTGCCAGCAGCGTAGGACAGGGTAATGAGCAGTTCTTC.

This CDR3 is CASSARLAGGSGETQYF. In DNA form, the CDR3 reads TGTGCCAGCAGCGCTCGACTAGCGGGAGGCTCCGGGGAGACCCAGTACTTC. The chain combines TRBV5-8 with TRBJ2-5, with TRBD2 matching over 13 bases. CDR1 and CDR2 (germline): SGHTS, YDEGEE. With V trimmed by 4 bases and J by 5 bases, 11 bases remained unmatched. The length of the CDR3 is 17 residues.

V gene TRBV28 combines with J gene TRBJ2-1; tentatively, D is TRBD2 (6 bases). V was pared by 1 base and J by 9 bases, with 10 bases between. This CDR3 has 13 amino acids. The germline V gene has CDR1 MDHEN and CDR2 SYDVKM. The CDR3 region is CASSLSRESEQFF. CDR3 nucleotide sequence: TGTGCCAGCAGTTTATCCCGGGAGTCTGAGCAGTTCTTC.